This T cell receptor (beta chain) was captured by sequencing in a study of T cells expressing NK-cell markers. Study as a whole: Seven sequenced donors out of eight were HCMV-seropositive, one seronegative.

Study outcomes and limitations: The study left the HCMV specificity of expanded NKG2C+ T cell clones unresolved. Dominant NKG2C+ clonotypes in roughly 6 donors made up about 1.0-7.5% of CD8+ T cells.

Concerning this clonotype itself: Its target is not known.

The cDNA for TCR beta came from 5'RACE template switching with UMIs. TCRdb reprocessed the 5' RACE reads and keeps a single row for each CDR3 protein, giving no DNA. The sample's table shows some 440,000 distinct CDR3 sequences. The CDR3 loop spans 12 amino acids. Germline CDR1 is MNHEY and CDR2 is SMNVEV (reference sequence). The sequenced sample consisted of blood T cells: a sorted CD56 or NKG2C T cell subset, CD4+ or CD8+ T cells, or bulk PBMC T cells (not recorded which). The gene calls are TRBV27 and TRBJ1-2; TCRdb proposes TRBD1, but this gene call is untestable without DNA. The sequence was collected from a woman in her forties or fifties in good health. CDR3 amino acids: CASSRERGSYTF.